This T cell receptor beta chain emerged from a study of Ad26.COV2.S vaccination and SARS-CoV-2 variants. Indicated treatment: roughly 18 received Ad26.COV2.S at low or high dose, single or two shots; 5 received placebo; per-sample allocation not given. Sampling occurred on day 63 after the first vaccine or placebo injection. In its sample, this clone was seen many times. Measured with immunoSEQ multiplex PCR; TCRdb has only the in-frame clones, and not every one. The profile shows hundreds of thousands of clones, approximately 88% of them singletons. The germline V and J ends were trimmed by 0 bases and 2 bases, with 23 bases remaining between them. Germline-derived CDR1 and CDR2 are LGHNT and FRNRAP. The CDR3 loop spans 20 amino acids.

This chain connects TRBV12-5 to TRBJ1-5; D possibly corresponds to TRBD1 (6 bases). The clonotype originates from a person between 18 and 59 years old who received the Ad26.COV2.S COVID-19 vaccine or a placebo. Sequenced here: peripheral blood, sampled in a trial of Ad26.COV2.S vaccine versus placebo. The CDR3 here is CASGLVSYDDREGGNQPQHF. As DNA, the CDR3 is TGTGCTAGTGGTTTGGTTTCCTACGACGACCGGGAGGGGGGCAATCAGCCCCAGCATTTT.